This T cell receptor beta chain was documented in a study of shared clonotypes between healthy human individuals. CD4+ cells underwent separation, giving CD45RA+ naive and CD45RA-negative memory subsets. After removal of 3 bases from V and 0 bases from J, the junction contained 5 bases not matched to a gene. This CDR3 is built from 16 residues. CDR1 and CDR2 from the germline V gene are MDHEN and SYDVKM. As originally analysed: Filtering of immunoSEQ junctional sequences could not match full-length read filtering. Some clones are missing from TCRdb's copy, which holds only in-frame ones; the method was immunoSEQ multiplex PCR. D and trimming come from the DNA, and the V and J calls and clone size come from that table. There are millions of clones in the sample; approximately 95% occur only once, and about 0.41% lies in the top ten.

The J gene is TRBJ2-4, the V gene TRBV28; TRBD1 matches at 7 bases. The sequencing input was naive CD4+ T cells from PBMCs. Subset in this sample: CD45RA+ positively selected. This receptor was taken from a man between 18 and 35 years old in good health. Some clones in this sample may be carry-over from other donors' samples. The CDR3 DNA is TGTGCCAGCAGTTTCGACAGGGTTCTAGCCAAAAACATTCAGTACTTC. It encodes CASSFDRVLAKNIQYF.